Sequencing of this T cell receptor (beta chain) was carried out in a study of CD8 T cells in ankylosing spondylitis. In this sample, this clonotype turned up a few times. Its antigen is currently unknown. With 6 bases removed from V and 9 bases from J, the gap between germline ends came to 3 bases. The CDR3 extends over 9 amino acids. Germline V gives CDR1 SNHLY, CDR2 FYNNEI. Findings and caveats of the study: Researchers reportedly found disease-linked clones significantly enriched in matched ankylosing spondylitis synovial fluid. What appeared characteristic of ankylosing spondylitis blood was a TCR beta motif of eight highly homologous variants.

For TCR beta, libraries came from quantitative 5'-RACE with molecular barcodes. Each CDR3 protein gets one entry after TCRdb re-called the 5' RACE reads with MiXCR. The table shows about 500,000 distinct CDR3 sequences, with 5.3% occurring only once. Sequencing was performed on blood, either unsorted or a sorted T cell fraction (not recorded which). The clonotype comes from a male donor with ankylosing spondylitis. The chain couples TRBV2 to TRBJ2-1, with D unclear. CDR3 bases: TGTGCCAGCAGGCTTGAGCAGTTCTTC. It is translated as CASRLEQFF. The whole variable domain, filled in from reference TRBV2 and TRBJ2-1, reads EPEVTQTPSHQVTQMGQEVILRCVPISNHLYFYWYRQILGQKVEFLVSFYNNEISEKSEIFDDQFSVERPDGSNFTLKIRSTKLEDSAMYFCASRLEQFFGPGTRLTVL.